This T cell receptor (beta chain) was sequenced in a study of T cell responses to AZD1222 COVID-19 vaccine. Whole-study findings and limits: The donor group comprised mostly white British people and more females; the analysis possibly underestimated clonal diversity. Only after the peak T cell response were repertoires sampled. Spike-wide vaccine-associated CD4 TCRs dominated at 160-218 and 743-854.

It was second doses at about 4 or about 12 weeks that were pooled. Remarks on this clone: Antigen unknown.

The method was immunoSEQ multiplex PCR; TCRdb's version includes in-frame clones alone and lacks a portion of them. Of over 150,000 clones in the sample, 70% to 90% were seen once. V was clipped by 1 base and J by 6 bases, with 13 bases between them. The germline gives CDR1 KGHSH, CDR2 LQKENI. CDR3 length: 14 residues. The source of this sequence is an adult who received the AZD1222 COVID-19 vaccine. This chain uses TRBV18 with TRBJ2-7; D may be TRBD1 (6 bases). The sequencing here drew on peripheral blood, taken 28 days after the second AZD1222 dose. CDR3: CASSPLSGHFEQYF. CDR3 sequence (DNA): TGTGCCAGCTCACCACTTTCGGGACATTTCGAGCAGTACTTC.